The 27 T cell receptor beta chains given below trace back to one sample, sequenced in a study of technical replicates of blood from several donors. Method: immunoSEQ multiplex PCR; TCRdb's copy keeps in-frame clones and lacks some. The data show under 70,000 clones, just over 85% seen once. What was sequenced was PBMCs. The receptors shown here come from a human donor in good health. Some clones in this sample may be carry-over from other donors' samples.

The rearrangement uses TRBV4-1 and TRBJ2-5; 8 nucleotides agree with TRBD2. Trimming at V came to 1 base and at J to 5 bases, leaving 6 bases not matched to a gene. Germline V gives CDR1 MGHRA, CDR2 YSYEKL. This CDR3 spans 15 amino acids. CDR3 nucleotides: TGCGCCAGCAGCCAAGTCGGACTAGCCGCGGAGACCCAGTACTTC. Translating it yields CASSQVGLAAETQYF.

This chain links TRBV7-2 with TRBJ2-7; D call uncertain. This CDR3 spans 13 amino acids. V lost 4 bases and J 0 bases, leaving 7 bases between the germline ends. Germline-derived CDR1 and CDR2 are SGHTA and FQGNSA. The CDR3 DNA reads TGTGCCAGCAGCTCCGCTAGCTCCTACGAGCAGTACTTC. Encoded protein: CASSSASSYEQYF.

The genes are TRBV9 and TRBJ1-2; tentatively, D is TRBD1 (6 bases). The CDR3 extends over 13 amino acids. Germline loops: CDR1 SGDLS, CDR2 YYNGEE. Trimming removed 4 bases from V and 10 bases from J, with 17 bases in between. CDR3 residues: CASSQQAGVPYTF. The CDR3 region has the DNA TGTGCCAGCAGCCAACAAGCAGGGGTCCCCTACACCTTC.

V and J are TRBV6-5 and TRBJ1-2; D is perhaps TRBD1 (5 bases). Looked up from germline, CDR1 is MNHEY and CDR2 is SVGAGI. V was shortened by 5 bases and J by 5 bases, with 15 bases between the two germline ends. This CDR3 region has 14 residues. CDR3 nucleotide sequence: TGTGCCAGCAGTCCGCGACAGCATCCATATGGCTACACCTTC. It encodes CASSPRQHPYGYTF.

Comment on this clone: A read error may produce the germline difference seen at one junction end. The chain employs TRBV13 and TRBJ1-2; 7 bases match TRBD1. The CDR3 loop spans 13 amino acids. Germline CDR1 reads PRHDT; CDR2 reads FYEKMQ (reference sequence). CDR3 in amino acids: CASSLGGDYGYTF. CDR3 nucleotides: TGTGCCAGCAGCCTAGGGGGCGACTATGGCTACACCTTC.

The chain links TRBV6-5 to TRBJ2-7; 10 positions match TRBD1. CDR3 length: 14 amino acids. V lost 5 bases, J lost 7 bases, and 8 bases stayed unmatched. Germline CDR1 reads MNHEY; CDR2 reads SVGAGI. CDR3 nucleotides: TGTGCCAGCAGTACCGGGACAGGGGTTCGGGAGCAGTACTTC. Its translation is CASSTGTGVREQYF.

CDR3 bases: TGTGCCAGCAGCTTAGCACGGGCGGGGGATCAGCCCCAGCATTTT. This codes for CASSLARAGDQPQHF. V gene TRBV7-9 combines with J gene TRBJ1-5, with a weak D call TRBD1 (5 bases). V was trimmed by 0 bases and J by 5 bases, leaving 11 bases between them. CDR1 is SEHNR, CDR2 FQNEAQ, per germline (reference sequence). This CDR3 is 15 amino acids long.

The chain has TRBV7-2 and TRBJ1-5; TRBD1 is a possible D gene (5 bases). This CDR3 is built from 14 residues. Trimming removed 7 bases at V and 5 bases at J, with 15 bases between. Germline-derived CDR1 and CDR2 are SGHTA and FQGNSA. The CDR3 sequence: CASTPGRVDQPQHF. The CDR3 DNA is TGTGCCAGCACCCCAGGGAGGGTCGATCAGCCCCAGCATTTT.

The chain recombines TRBV5-1 with TRBJ2-1, with D maybe TRBD1 (6 bases). The length of the CDR3 is 13 residues. V was pared by 2 bases and J by 9 bases, with 12 bases between. The V gene's germline CDR1 is SGHRS and CDR2 YFSETQ. The CDR3 is CASSLPQGGEQFF. The CDR3 DNA reads as TGCGCCAGCAGCTTACCTCAAGGGGGTGAGCAGTTCTTC.

The chain employs TRBV25-1 and TRBJ2-7, with 9 positions matching TRBD1. V was clipped by 9 bases and J by 6 bases; unmatched bases: 9. The CDR3 length is 13 residues. Germline CDR1 MGHDK, CDR2 SYGVNS. Here the CDR3 DNA reads TGTGCCAGTGCAACAGGGGGCGGGCCCGAGCAGTACTTC. Translation: CASATGGGPEQYF.

The chain has TRBV11-2 and TRBJ1-1, with a tentative D call TRBD1 (5 bases). The germline gives CDR1 SGHAT, CDR2 FQNNGV. CDR3 length: 16 amino acids. The V end was cut by 0 bases, the J end by 4 bases, with 15 bases between. CDR3 loop: CASSLDLQGGTTEAFF. The CDR3 DNA is TGTGCCAGCAGCTTAGATCTCCAGGGCGGGACCACTGAAGCTTTCTTT. Based on the CDR3 plus reference TRBV11-2 and TRBJ1-1, the full variable domain is EAGVAQSPRYKIIEKRQSVAFWCNPISGHATLYWYQQILGQGPKLLIQFQNNGVVDDSQLPKDRFSAERLKGVDSTLKIQPAKLEDSAVYLCASSLDLQGGTTEAFFGQGTRLTVV.

This chain links TRBV28 with TRBJ2-7, with 7 positions matching TRBD2. J was trimmed by 0 bases and V by 5 bases; bases with no gene match: 10. The germline gives CDR1 MDHEN, CDR2 SYDVKM. CDR3 length equals 16 residues. The CDR3 sequence is CASSSYTSAYSYEQYF. CDR3 DNA: TGTGCCAGCAGTAGCTACACTAGCGCCTACTCCTACGAGCAGTACTTC.

V usage is TRBV27 and J usage is TRBJ2-7; TRBD1 agrees at 7 bases. Looked up from germline, CDR1 is MNHEY and CDR2 is SMNVEV (reference sequence). This CDR3 is 14 amino acids long. Trimming removed 6 bases from V and 2 bases from J; junction bases left unmatched: 7. The CDR3 coding sequence is TGTGCCAGCAGCCAAGGGACAGTAACCTACGAGCAGTACTTC. Amino acids: CASSQGTVTYEQYF.

This chain uses TRBV29-1 with TRBJ2-1; 10 bases map to TRBD2. Germline V gives CDR1 SQVTM, CDR2 ANQGSEA. The length of the CDR3 is 14 residues. The V segment lost 6 bases and the J segment 3 bases; nucleotides outside the gene matches: 5. In DNA form, the CDR3 reads TGCAGCGTAAACCGACTAGCGGGCTACAATGAGCAGTTCTTC. Protein: CSVNRLAGYNEQFF.

The DNA of the CDR3 is TGTGCCAGCAGCTTTTGGCAGGGGGCTGGAGAGACCCAGTACTTC. As protein: CASSFWQGAGETQYF. The chain joins TRBV7-7 to TRBJ2-5; 8 bases are a match to TRBD1. The CDR3 length is 15 residues. Trimming removed 3 bases from V and 4 bases from J; junction bases left unmatched: 7. Germline CDR1 reads SSHAT; CDR2 reads FNYEAQ (reference sequence).

This chain joins TRBV11-3 and TRBJ1-1; no clear D. The CDR3 is 12 residues long. Trimming pared 4 bases from V and 8 bases from J, leaving 11 bases between. The germline gives CDR1 SGHNT, CDR2 YENEEA. The CDR3 is CASSSGSGEAFF. In DNA form, the CDR3 reads TGTGCCAGCAGCTCCGGGTCGGGGGAAGCTTTCTTT.

This clone was detected only once. This chain uses TRBV13 with TRBJ2-5; 10 bases are shared with TRBD1. Germline values: CDR1 PRHDT, CDR2 FYEKMQ (reference sequence). V lost 5 bases, J lost 1 base, and 10 bases stayed unmatched. The CDR3 contains 17 residues. CDR3 protein: CASSLRKRQGAQETQYF. CDR3 DNA: TGTGCCAGCAGCCTTAGGAAGCGACAGGGGGCCCAAGAGACCCAGTACTTC.

CDR3 sequence reads: CASTMGYSGGYEQYF. In DNA, the CDR3 is TGTGCCAGCACCATGGGGTACTCAGGGGGCTACGAGCAGTACTTC. The chain uses TRBV4-2 and TRBJ2-7, with 7 nucleotides matching TRBD1. V lost 7 bases, J lost 3 bases, and 12 bases stayed unmatched. Germline values: CDR1 LGHNA, CDR2 YNFKEQ. The length of the CDR3 is 15 residues.

J is TRBJ2-1 and V is TRBV11-2; no firm D call. Germline CDR1 SGHAT, CDR2 FQNNGV. The V end lost 2 bases, the J end lost 7 bases, and 9 bases lay between the germline ends. This CDR3 is built from 13 residues. CDR3 residues: CASSLPARNEQFF. The CDR3 coding sequence is TGTGCCAGCAGCTTACCGGCCAGGAATGAGCAGTTCTTC.

This rearrangement joins TRBV5-1 to TRBJ2-7; a weak D match, TRBD1 (5 bases). CDR1 and CDR2 (germline): SGHRS, YFSETQ. The length of the CDR3 is 14 residues. Trimming stripped 2 bases from V and 2 bases from J, with 11 bases between. The DNA for the CDR3 is TGCGCCAGCAGCTTAGGCGCAGGGACCTACGAGCAGTACTTC. It is translated as CASSLGAGTYEQYF.

This clone was picked up one time. This chain connects TRBV2 to TRBJ2-7; 10 bases are shared with TRBD2. Germline V CDR1 and CDR2: SNHLY, FYNNEI. After removal of 6 bases from V and 6 bases from J, the junction contained 8 bases not matched to a gene. This CDR3 has 14 amino acids. The CDR3 is CASSVPGLASEQYF. CDR3 DNA: TGTGCCAGCAGCGTACCGGGACTAGCGAGCGAGCAGTACTTC. The full variable domain, its missing parts supplied by reference TRBV2 and TRBJ2-7, is EPEVTQTPSHQVTQMGQEVILRCVPISNHLYFYWYRQILGQKVEFLVSFYNNEISEKSEIFDDQFSVERPDGSNFTLKIRSTKLEDSAMYFCASSVPGLASEQYFGPGTRLTVT.

V is TRBV9 and J is TRBJ1-3, with D uncertain. The CDR3 loop spans 15 amino acids. The V gene's germline CDR1 is SGDLS and CDR2 YYNGEE. The germline V and J ends were trimmed by 4 bases and 0 bases, with 11 bases remaining between them. CDR3 DNA sequence: TGTGCCAGCAGCCCCCCGGAGAGCTCTGGAAACACCATATATTTT. Translation: CASSPPESSGNTIYF.

The CDR3: CASGLVLGGGDSNQPQHF. In nucleotides, the CDR3 is TGTGCTAGTGGTTTGGTACTCGGGGGGGGAGATAGCAATCAGCCCCAGCATTTT. The gene calls are TRBV12-5 and TRBJ1-5, with a weak D call TRBD1 (5 bases). Trimming took off 0 bases at V and 0 bases at J, with 15 bases between the two ends. The CDR3 sequence is 18 residues long. Looked up from germline, CDR1 is LGHNT and CDR2 is FRNRAP.

Here the CDR3 DNA reads TGTGCCAGCAGAAACGGGATGGCCGGCTACACCTTC. Translated, it gives CASRNGMAGYTF. The chain employs TRBV6-5 and TRBJ1-2; D is unclear. This CDR3 has 12 amino acids. Trimming cost V 6 bases and J 8 bases, with 13 bases left between them. CDR1 MNHEY and CDR2 SVGAGI come from the germline V gene.

This rearrangement joins TRBV25-1 to TRBJ2-2; D possibly corresponds to TRBD2 (5 bases). The CDR3 is 16 amino acids. V gave up 0 bases and J gave up 4 bases, with 12 bases separating them. Germline V gives CDR1 MGHDK, CDR2 SYGVNS. CDR3 sequence reads: CASSEYSGLGTGELFF. The CDR3 DNA reads as TGTGCCAGCAGTGAATATTCGGGGTTGGGCACCGGGGAGCTGTTTTTT.

J is TRBJ2-1 and V is TRBV27, with D uncertain. From germline, CDR1 is MNHEY and CDR2 SMNVEV (reference sequence). The CDR3 sequence is 13 residues long. Trimming cost V 7 bases and J 7 bases, with 14 bases left between them. The CDR3 nucleotides read TGTGCCAGCACCCCACCGGGTGTGAATGAGCAGTTCTTC. This gives the protein CASTPPGVNEQFF.

The chain links TRBV18 to TRBJ2-3; perhaps TRBD2 as D (6 bases). The CDR3 consists of 15 residues. Germline V gene data show CDR1 as KGHSH and CDR2 as LQKENI. Trimming left V 3 bases short and J 1 base short, with 11 bases between. The CDR3 coding sequence is TGTGCCAGCTCACCCTCTAGCGTCGGCACAGATACGCAGTATTTT. Translating it yields CASSPSSVGTDTQYF.